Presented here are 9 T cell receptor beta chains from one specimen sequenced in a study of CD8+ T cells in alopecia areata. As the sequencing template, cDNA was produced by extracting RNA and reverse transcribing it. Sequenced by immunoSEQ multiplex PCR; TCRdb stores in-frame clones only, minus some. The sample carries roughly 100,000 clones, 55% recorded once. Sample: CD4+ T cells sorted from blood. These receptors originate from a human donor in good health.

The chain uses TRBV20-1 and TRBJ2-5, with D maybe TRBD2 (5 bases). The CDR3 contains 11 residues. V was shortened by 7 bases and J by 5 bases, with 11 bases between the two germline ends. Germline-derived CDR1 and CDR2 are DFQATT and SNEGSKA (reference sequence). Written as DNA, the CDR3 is TGCAGTGGGAGGCGAATTGAGACCCAGTACTTC. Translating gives CSGRRIETQYF.

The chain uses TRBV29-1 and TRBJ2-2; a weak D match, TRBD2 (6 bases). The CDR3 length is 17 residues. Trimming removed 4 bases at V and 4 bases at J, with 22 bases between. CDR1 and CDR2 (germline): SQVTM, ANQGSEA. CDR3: CSVAPRNGGSGTGELFF. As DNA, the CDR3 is TGCAGCGTTGCTCCCCGAAACGGGGGAAGTGGCACCGGGGAGCTGTTTTTT.

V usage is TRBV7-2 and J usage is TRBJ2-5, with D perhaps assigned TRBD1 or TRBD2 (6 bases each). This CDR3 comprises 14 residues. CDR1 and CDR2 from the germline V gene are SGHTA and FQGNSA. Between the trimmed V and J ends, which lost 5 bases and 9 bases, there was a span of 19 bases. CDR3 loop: CASSRSGAPEAQYF. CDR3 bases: TGTGCCAGCAGCCGTTCGGGGGCGCCGGAGGCCCAGTACTTC.

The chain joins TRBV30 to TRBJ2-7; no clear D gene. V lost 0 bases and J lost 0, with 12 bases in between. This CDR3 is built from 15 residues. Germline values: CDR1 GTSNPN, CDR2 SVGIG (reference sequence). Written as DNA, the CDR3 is TGTGCCTGGAGTGTACGGAACCGCAACTCCTACGAGCAGTACTTC. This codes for CAWSVRNRNSYEQYF.

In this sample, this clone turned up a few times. CDR3 in DNA: TGTGCCTGGAGTGGAGTATTCTACGAGCAGTACTTC. As protein: CAWSGVFYEQYF. The chain uses TRBV30 and TRBJ2-7; D is unclear. V dropped 1 base and J dropped 3 bases, with 7 bases sitting between them. Germline loops: CDR1 GTSNPN, CDR2 SVGIG (reference sequence). This CDR3 contains 12 residues.

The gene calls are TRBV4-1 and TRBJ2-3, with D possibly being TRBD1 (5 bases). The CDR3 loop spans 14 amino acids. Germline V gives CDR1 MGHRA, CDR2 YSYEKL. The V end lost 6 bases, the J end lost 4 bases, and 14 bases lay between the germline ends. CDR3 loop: CASRTVRGPDTQYF. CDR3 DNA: TGCGCCAGCAGGACAGTTAGGGGCCCAGATACGCAGTATTTT.

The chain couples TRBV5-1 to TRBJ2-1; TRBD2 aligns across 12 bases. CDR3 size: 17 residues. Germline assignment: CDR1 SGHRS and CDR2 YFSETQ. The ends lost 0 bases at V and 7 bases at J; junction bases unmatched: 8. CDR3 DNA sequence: TGCGCCAGCAGCTTGGCCCTAGCGGGGGGGCCGAGGAATGAGCAGTTCTTC. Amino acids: CASSLALAGGPRNEQFF.

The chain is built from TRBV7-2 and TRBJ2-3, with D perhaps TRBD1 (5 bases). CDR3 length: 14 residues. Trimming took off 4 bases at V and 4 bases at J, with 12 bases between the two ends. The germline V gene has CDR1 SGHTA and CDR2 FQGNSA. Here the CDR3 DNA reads TGTGCCAGCAGCTCCTCATGGGGCGCAGATACGCAGTATTTT. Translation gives CASSSSWGADTQYF.

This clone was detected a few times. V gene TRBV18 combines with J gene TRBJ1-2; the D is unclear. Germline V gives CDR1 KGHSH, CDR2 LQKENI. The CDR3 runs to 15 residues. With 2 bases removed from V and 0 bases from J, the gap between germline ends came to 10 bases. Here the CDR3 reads CASSPSSGTNYGYTF. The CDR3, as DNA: TGTGCCAGCTCACCATCTAGTGGCACTAACTATGGCTACACCTTC.